This TCR beta chain stems from a study of metastatic and nonmetastatic thyroid tumors. General study results and limits: Versus benign nodules, malignant thyroid tumors reportedly had significantly higher TCR beta diversity, in blood and tumor.

None of the patients had undergone any treatment ahead of thyroid surgery. Concerning this clone itself: As yet, its antigen is unknown. Germline and junction disagree at one end, which may indicate a read error.

MiXCR re-clonotyped the PCR reads for TCRdb. The sample has under 25,000 clones, under 25% seen once. Sequencing used adjacent normal tissue. The receptor's source is a female donor with papillary thyroid cancer or a benign thyroid nodule (not recorded which). Some clones in this sample may be carry-over from other donors' samples.

The CDR3, as DNA: TGTTCCAGCAGCGGAAGGGAAGGACACACCGGTGAGCTGTTTTTT. Its protein product is CSSSGREGHTGELFF. The chain couples TRBV5-4 to TRBJ2-2; D may correspond to TRBD1 or TRBD2 (5 bases each). CDR1 is SGHNT, CDR2 YYREEE, per germline (reference sequence). The CDR3 consists of 15 residues. Filled out from reference TRBV5-4 and TRBJ2-2, the complete variable domain reads ETGVTQSPTHLIKTRGQQVTLRCSSQSGHNTVSWYQQALGQGPQFIFQYYREEENGRGNFPPRFSGLQFPNYSSELNVNALELDDSALYLCSSSGREGHTGELFFGEGSRLTVL.